Given below is one T cell receptor beta chain in context. Its specificity is not known. Gene names and germline match the mouse. The CDR3 extends 1 residue past the end of the read, so its final part is completed from the germline J gene. The sample belongs to a study of tissue T cells after allogeneic stem cell transplantation. General study points: Within patients, tissue anatomy strongly shaped TCR repertoire composition. Only a limited share of tissue TCRs appeared in blood or spleen.

Assay: immunoSEQ multiplex PCR; the TCRdb copy retains only in-frame clones and omits some. Of roughly 4,200 clones detected, roughly 45% appear once; the ten largest clones hold approximately 39%. Germline values: CDR1 GKSSPN, CDR2 SITVG. V was trimmed by 0 bases and J by 0 bases, leaving 4 bases between them. The CDR3 loop spans 13 amino acids. Indicated time point: mouse harvest day 14 after allogeneic transplant. Mouse grafts combined 10^7 T-cell-depleted bone marrow cells with 10^6 splenic CD5+ T cells. This clonotype was obtained from a female BALB/c mouse given C57BL/6 T cells with graft-versus-host disease after an allogeneic hematopoietic cell transplant. The genes are TRBV31 and TRBJ2-4; no reliable D call. Sequenced sample: lymph node tissue. The CDR3 sequence is CAWSLGSQNTLYF. The part of the CDR3 DNA that was read is TGTGCCTGGAGTCTGGGTAGTCAAAACACCTTGTAC.